The clone carrying this T cell receptor (beta chain) was seen many times. Its specificity is not known. Time point: patch test 3, about 24 weeks after DPC sensitization. Treatment defined: therapeutic diphenylcyclopropenone sensitization with weekly scalp DPC. Germline CDR1 and CDR2: SGHTA and FQGNSA. This CDR3 has 14 amino acids. The ends lost 1 base at V and 5 bases at J; junction bases unmatched: 1. This record belongs to a study of human T cells and chemical hapten exposure. About the research overall: The study lasted roughly 26 weeks, and patients were dosed weekly with diphenylcyclopropenone on the scalp throughout. Among samples, TCR yields varied mainly because of small differences in pooled library volume.

Unique molecular identifiers were attached to individual cDNA molecules within the library. TCRdb processed the RACE reads anew with MiXCR; each CDR3 protein has one entry. The sample has more than 80,000 distinct CDR3 sequences, 10% to 11% seen once; the top ten hold about 3.5%. Broader study findings: Counts of expanded TCRs (at PT1) showed a positive correlation with patch test score.

The chain carries TRBV7-2 and TRBJ2-2; 7 nucleotides align to TRBD1. The sample consisted of whole blood, taken in connection with sensitization to the hapten diphenylcyclopropenone (DPC). This receptor was obtained from a woman aged 50 to 65 with alopecia areata. Some clones in this sample may be carry-over from other donors' samples. Written as DNA, the CDR3 is TGTGCCAGCAGCTTAGAGGGACAGACCGGGGAGCTGTTTTTT. Protein product: CASSLEGQTGELFF.